Listed here is a single T cell receptor beta chain. Its specificity is not known. Only in-frame clones appear in the TCRdb table, and some are missing; sequencing was by immunoSEQ multiplex PCR. The sample shows approximately 150,000 clones, 94% of them seen only once. This record belongs to a study of T cell responses to AZD1222 COVID-19 vaccine. This CDR3 contains 11 residues. Germline assignment: CDR1 DFQATT and CDR2 SNEGSKA (reference sequence). Trimming removed 3 bases from V and 9 bases from J, with 9 bases in between. Study conclusions and caveats: Donors, mostly white British, included more females; clonal diversity was possibly underestimated.

The sequence was obtained from an adult in good health. The gene calls are TRBV20-1 and TRBJ2-1, with D unclear. This specimen consisted of peripheral blood, obtained on day 0 of AZD1222 vaccination. The CDR3 loop is CSARVYFEQFF. In DNA, the CDR3 is TGCAGTGCTAGGGTCTACTTTGAGCAGTTCTTC.